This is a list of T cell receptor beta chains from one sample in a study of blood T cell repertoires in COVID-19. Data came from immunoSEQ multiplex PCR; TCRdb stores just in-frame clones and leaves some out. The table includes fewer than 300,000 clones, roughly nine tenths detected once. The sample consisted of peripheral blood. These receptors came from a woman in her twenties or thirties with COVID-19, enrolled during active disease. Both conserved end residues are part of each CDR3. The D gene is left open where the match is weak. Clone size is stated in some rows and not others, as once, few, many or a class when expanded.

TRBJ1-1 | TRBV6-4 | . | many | TGTGCCAGCAGTGACTCACAGAACACTGAAGCTTTCTTT | CASSDSQNTEAFF
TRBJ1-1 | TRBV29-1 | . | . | TGCAGCGTTGCCCAGACAGGTATGAACACTGAAGCTTTCTTT | CSVAQTGMNTEAFF
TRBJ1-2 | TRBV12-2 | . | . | TGTGCAAGTCGCTTAGTTCGTCCGGGAAAAGGTGGCTACACCTTC | CASRLVRPGKGGYTF
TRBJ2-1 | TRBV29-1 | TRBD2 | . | TGCAGCGTTGAAGGAAGAAGCGGGAGTGTAATGAATGAGCAGTTCTTC | CSVEGRSGSVMNEQFF
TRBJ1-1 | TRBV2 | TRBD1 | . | TGTGCCAGCGCATTCTCTAGACAGGGGGGGAACACTGAAGCTTTCTTT | CASAFSRQGGNTEAFF
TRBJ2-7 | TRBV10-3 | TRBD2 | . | TGTGCCATCAGGGGGGGACTAGCGGAGGCCTACGAGCAGTACTTC | CAIRGGLAEAYEQYF
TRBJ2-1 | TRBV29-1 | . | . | TGCAGCGCCGAAGGGGAAAGTCTTTACAATGAGCAGTTCTTC | CSAEGESLYNEQFF
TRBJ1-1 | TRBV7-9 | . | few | TGTGCCAGCAGCTTGCGTTATACTGAAGCTTTCTTT | CASSLRYTEAFF
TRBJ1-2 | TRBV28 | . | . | TGTGCCAGCAGTTTCCAAGGAGATAACTATGGCTACACCTTC | CASSFQGDNYGYTF
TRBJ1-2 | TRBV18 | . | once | TGTGCCAGCTCACGAAACGGGGAAGCCTATGGCTACACCTTC | CASSRNGEAYGYTF
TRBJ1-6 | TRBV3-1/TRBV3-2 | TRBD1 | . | TGTGCCAGCAGCCCGCGGACAGGGTTAAGGTCACCCCTCCACTTT | CASSPRTGLRSPLHF
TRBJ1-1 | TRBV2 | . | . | TGTGCCAGCAGTCGGGAGACCCCGCGACTCGCTGAAGCTTTCTTT | CASSRETPRLAEAFF
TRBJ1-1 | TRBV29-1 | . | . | TGCAGCGTTGAAGAAGGCAGGGCGAACACTGAAGCTTTCTTT | CSVEEGRANTEAFF
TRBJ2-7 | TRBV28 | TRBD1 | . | TGTGCCAGCAGTGGCCTGACCGGGACAGGGGAAAGCGAGCAGTACTTC | CASSGLTGTGESEQYF
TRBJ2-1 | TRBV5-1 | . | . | TGCGCCAGCAGCTTGATTGCGGGGGCAGAGTACAATGAGCAGTTCTTC | CASSLIAGAEYNEQFF
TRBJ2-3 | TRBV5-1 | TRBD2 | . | TGCGCCAGTGACGAAAGCGGGAGCGTAGGAGATACGCAGTATTTT | CASDESGSVGDTQYF
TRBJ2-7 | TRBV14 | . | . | TGTGCCAGCAGCCAAGGGTTTGGCAGGACTTCCTACGAGCAGTACTTC | CASSQGFGRTSYEQYF
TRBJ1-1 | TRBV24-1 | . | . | TGTGCCACCAGTGGCCCAAATCCCCCCCGGGACACCTTTAACACTGAAGCTTTCTTT | CATSGPNPPRDTFNTEAFF
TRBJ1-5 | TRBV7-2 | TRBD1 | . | TGTGCCAGCAGCTTAGTAGGGACAGGGGGGTATAGCAATCAGCCCCAGCATTTT | CASSLVGTGGYSNQPQHF
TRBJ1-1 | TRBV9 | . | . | TGTGCCAGCAGCGTAGATAGGGGCACTGAAGCTTTCTTT | CASSVDRGTEAFF
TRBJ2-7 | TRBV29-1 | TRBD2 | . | TGCAGCGTTGGGACTAGCGGCTCCTACGAGCAGTACTTC | CSVGTSGSYEQYF
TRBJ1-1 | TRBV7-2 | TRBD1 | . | TGTGCCAGCAGCCGTGACAGGGGAACCTTTACTGAAGCTTTCTTT | CASSRDRGTFTEAFF
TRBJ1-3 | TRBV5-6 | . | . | TGTGCCAGCAGCTTGGGCGGGGGGAGCTCTGGAAACACCATATATTTT | CASSLGGGSSGNTIYF
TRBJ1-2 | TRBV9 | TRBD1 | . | TGTGCCAGCAGCTTGGGACAGGAAGGTCATGGCTACACCTTC | CASSLGQEGHGYTF
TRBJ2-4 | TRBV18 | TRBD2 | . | TGTGCCAGCTCCGACGCGGGACTACAAGCCAAAAACATTCAGTACTTC | CASSDAGLQAKNIQYF